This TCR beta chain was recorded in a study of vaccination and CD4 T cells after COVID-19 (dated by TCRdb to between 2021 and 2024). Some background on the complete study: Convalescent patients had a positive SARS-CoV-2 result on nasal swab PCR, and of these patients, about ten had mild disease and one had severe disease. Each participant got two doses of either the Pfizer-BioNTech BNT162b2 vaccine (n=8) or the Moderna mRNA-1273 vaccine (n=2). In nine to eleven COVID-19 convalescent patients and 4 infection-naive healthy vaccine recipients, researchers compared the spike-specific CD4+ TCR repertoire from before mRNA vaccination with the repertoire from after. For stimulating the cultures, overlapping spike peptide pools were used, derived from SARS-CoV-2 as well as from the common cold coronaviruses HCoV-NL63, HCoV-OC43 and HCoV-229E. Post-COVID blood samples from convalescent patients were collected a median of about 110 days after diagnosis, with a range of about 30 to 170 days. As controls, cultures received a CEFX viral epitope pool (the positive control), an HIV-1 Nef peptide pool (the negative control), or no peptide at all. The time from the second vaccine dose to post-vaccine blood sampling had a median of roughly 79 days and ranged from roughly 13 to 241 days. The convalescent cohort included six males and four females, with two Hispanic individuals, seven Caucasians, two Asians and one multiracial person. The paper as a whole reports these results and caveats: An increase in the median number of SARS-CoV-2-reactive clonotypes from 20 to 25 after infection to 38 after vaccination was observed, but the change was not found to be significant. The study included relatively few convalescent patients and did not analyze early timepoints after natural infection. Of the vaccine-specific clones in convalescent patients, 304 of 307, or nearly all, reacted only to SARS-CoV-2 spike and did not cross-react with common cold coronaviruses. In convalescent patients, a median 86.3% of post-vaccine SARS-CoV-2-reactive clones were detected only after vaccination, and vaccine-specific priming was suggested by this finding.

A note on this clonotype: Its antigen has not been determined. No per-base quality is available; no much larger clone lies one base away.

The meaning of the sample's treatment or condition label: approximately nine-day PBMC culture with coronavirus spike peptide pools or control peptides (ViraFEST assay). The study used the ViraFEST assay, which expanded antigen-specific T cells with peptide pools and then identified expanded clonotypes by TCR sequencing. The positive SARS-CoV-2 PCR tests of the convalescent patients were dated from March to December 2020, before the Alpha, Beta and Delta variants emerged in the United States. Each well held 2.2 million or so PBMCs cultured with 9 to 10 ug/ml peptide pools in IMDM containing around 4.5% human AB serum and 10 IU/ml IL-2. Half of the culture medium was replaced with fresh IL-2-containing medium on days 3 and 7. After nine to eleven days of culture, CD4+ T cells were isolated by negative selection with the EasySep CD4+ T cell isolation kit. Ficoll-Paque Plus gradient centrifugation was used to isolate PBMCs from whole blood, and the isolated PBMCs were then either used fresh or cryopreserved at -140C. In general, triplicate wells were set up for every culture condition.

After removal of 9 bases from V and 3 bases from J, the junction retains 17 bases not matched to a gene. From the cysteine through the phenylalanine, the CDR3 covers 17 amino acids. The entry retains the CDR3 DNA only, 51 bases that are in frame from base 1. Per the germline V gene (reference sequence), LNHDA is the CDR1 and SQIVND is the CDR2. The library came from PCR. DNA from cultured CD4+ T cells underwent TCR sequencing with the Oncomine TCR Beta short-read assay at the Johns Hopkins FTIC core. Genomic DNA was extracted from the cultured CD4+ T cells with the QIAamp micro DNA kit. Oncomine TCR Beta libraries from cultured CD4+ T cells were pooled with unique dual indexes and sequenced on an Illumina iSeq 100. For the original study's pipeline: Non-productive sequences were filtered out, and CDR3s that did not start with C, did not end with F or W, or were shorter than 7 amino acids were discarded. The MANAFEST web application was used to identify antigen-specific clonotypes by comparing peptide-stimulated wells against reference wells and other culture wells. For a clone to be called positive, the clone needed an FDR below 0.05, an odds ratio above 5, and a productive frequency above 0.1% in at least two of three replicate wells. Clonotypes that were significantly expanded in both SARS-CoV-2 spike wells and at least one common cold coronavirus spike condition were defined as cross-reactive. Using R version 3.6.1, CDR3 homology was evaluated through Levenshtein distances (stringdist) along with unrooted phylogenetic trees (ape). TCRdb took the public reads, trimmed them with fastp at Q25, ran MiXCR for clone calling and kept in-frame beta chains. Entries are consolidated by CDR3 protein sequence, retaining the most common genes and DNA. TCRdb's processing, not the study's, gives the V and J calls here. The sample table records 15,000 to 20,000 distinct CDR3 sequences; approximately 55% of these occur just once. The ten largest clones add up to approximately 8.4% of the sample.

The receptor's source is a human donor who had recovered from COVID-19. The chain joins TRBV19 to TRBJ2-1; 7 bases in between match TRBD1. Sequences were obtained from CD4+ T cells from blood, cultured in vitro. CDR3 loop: CASRIRQGSLGYNEQFF. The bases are TGTGCCAGCAGAATTCGACAGGGATCATTGGGCTACAATGAGCAGTTCTTC.